This T cell receptor (beta chain) was sequenced for a study of vaccination effects on CD4 cells after COVID-19. With respect to this clone: The antigen remains undetermined.

The CDR3 totals 15 residues. The V and J ends lost 4 bases and 0 bases respectively, with 10 bases between them. CDR1 SGHRS and CDR2 YFSETQ come from the germline V gene. In the ViraFEST assay, antigen-specific CD4+ clonotypes were identified by expansion after peptide-pool stimulation. With about ten days of culture completed, CD4+ T cells were isolated. Vaccination of participants consisted of two doses of either the BNT162b2 or mRNA-1273 vaccine. Clones were read by immunoSEQ multiplex PCR, and TCRdb kept only the in-frame ones, dropping some. The sample contains around 81,000 clones, around four fifths of which appear only once.

The chain has TRBV5-1 and TRBJ2-2; D is tentatively TRBD1 or TRBD2 (5 bases each). The TCR was taken from a human donor who received a COVID-19 vaccine. The specimen comprised CD4+ T cells from PBMCs cultured with HCoV-OC43 spike peptides, sampled after COVID-19 vaccination. Subset described: HCoV-OC43 spike overlapping peptide pool stimulation. The CDR3 DNA is TGCGCCAGCAGCGCCGGGACCGCGAACACCGGGGAGCTGTTTTTT. It specifies CASSAGTANTGELFF.